The next 23 T cell receptor beta chains were all read from a single sample in a study of blood T cell repertoires in COVID-19. Assay used: immunoSEQ multiplex PCR; TCRdb lists only in-frame clones, some missing. The sample contains over 50,000 clones, approximately 84% of which appear only once. Sequencing was performed on peripheral blood. The receptor set was obtained from a human donor in a cohort sampled during active COVID-19.

The J gene is TRBJ1-3, the V gene TRBV5-1, with TRBD1 as a possible D gene (6 bases). V lost 2 bases, J lost 0 bases, and 15 bases lay in between. The CDR3 runs to 17 residues. Germline V lookup: CDR1 SGHRS, CDR2 YFSETQ. The CDR3 region has the DNA TGCGCCAGCAGCTTAGAGCTACAGGGCCCCTCTGGAAACACCATATATTTT. It codes for CASSLELQGPSGNTIYF.

This sequence joins TRBV19 and TRBJ2-5, with TRBD2 matching over 9 bases. The CDR3 has 15 residues. Losses at the gene ends were 7 bases for V and 4 bases for J; bases not matched to a gene: 10. CDR1 is LNHDA and CDR2 is SQIVND in the germline V gene (reference sequence). The CDR3 loop reads CASKRTLAGPETQYF. CDR3 coding DNA: TGTGCCAGTAAAAGGACACTAGCGGGCCCAGAGACCCAGTACTTC.

This sequence joins TRBV6-1 and TRBJ2-2; tentatively, D is TRBD1 (6 bases). The CDR3 sequence is 14 residues long. The germline V gene encodes CDR1 MNHNS and CDR2 SASEGT. The V end lost 1 base, the J end lost 8 bases, and 11 bases lay between the germline ends. CDR3 sequence reads: CASSEGPGAGELFF. DNA of the CDR3: TGTGCCAGCAGTGAAGGCCCAGGGGCGGGGGAGCTGTTTTTT.

The chain employs TRBV3-1 (or the pseudogene TRBV3-2) and TRBJ2-2; 7 nucleotides match TRBD2. The CDR3 has 15 residues. V lost 2 bases, J lost 8 bases, and 8 bases stayed unmatched. CDR1 LGHDT and CDR2 YNNKEL come from the germline V gene (reference sequence). CDR3 DNA: TGTGCCAGCAGCCAACGGCTAGCGGCTAGTGGGGAGCTGTTTTTT. Its translation is CASSQRLAASGELFF.

The rearrangement uses TRBV4-1 and TRBJ1-2; no clear D gene. Between the trimmed V and J ends, which lost 0 bases and 5 bases, there was a span of 4 bases. The CDR3 totals 12 residues. Looked up from germline, CDR1 is MGHRA and CDR2 is YSYEKL. CDR3: CASSQDGYGYTF. The CDR3 coding sequence is TGCGCCAGCAGCCAAGACGGTTATGGCTACACCTTC.

Points on this clone: Mismatch with germline at one junction end may stem from a read error. V and J are TRBV18 and TRBJ2-5; 7 nucleotides line up with TRBD2. CDR3 length: 16 amino acids. Germline loops: CDR1 KGHSH, CDR2 LQKENI. CDR3 bases: TGTGCCAGCTCGCCACCCGGGGCGGGAGCTGAAGAGACCCAGTACTTC. Protein product: CASSPPGAGAEETQYF. Full variable domain (outside the CDR3, taken from reference TRBV18 and TRBJ2-5): NAGVMQNPRHLVRRRGQEARLRCSPMKGHSHVYWYRQLPEEGLKFMVYLQKENIIDESGMPKERFSAEFPKEGPSILRIQQVVRGDSAAYFCASSPPGAGAEETQYFGPGTRLLVL.

The chain is built from TRBV5-1 and TRBJ2-2; 9 bases are a match to TRBD2. Trimming cost V 0 bases and J 2 bases; bases outside gene matches: 2. Germline values: CDR1 SGHRS, CDR2 YFSETQ. This CDR3 comprises 16 residues. In DNA form, the CDR3 reads TGCGCCAGCAGCTTGGCTAGCGGGGTTAACACCGGGGAGCTGTTTTTT. Residues: CASSLASGVNTGELFF. Full variable domain (outside the CDR3, taken from reference TRBV5-1 and TRBJ2-2): KAGVTQTPRYLIKTRGQQVTLSCSPISGHRSVSWYQQTPGQGLQFLFEYFSETQRNKGNFPGRFSGRQFSNSRSEMNVSTLELGDSALYLCASSLASGVNTGELFFGEGSRLTVL.

This chain uses TRBV19 with TRBJ2-7; 10 bases fit TRBD1. Germline V gives CDR1 LNHDA, CDR2 SQIVND (reference sequence). The CDR3 extends over 15 amino acids. The J segment lost 7 bases and the V segment lost 3 bases, leaving 9 bases of the junction unmatched. The DNA for the CDR3 is TGTGCCAGTAGTATGGTGGGACAGGGGAGGCAAGAGCAGTACTTC. Its translation is CASSMVGQGRQEQYF.

V usage is TRBV6-5 and J usage is TRBJ2-2; possibly TRBD1 for D (6 bases). V dropped 7 bases and J dropped 7 bases, with 16 bases sitting between them. The CDR3 is made up of 14 amino acids. CDR1 and CDR2 (germline): MNHEY, SVGAGI. The CDR3 protein is CASKTGSAVGELFF. As DNA, the CDR3 is TGTGCCAGCAAAACAGGGTCGGCCGTCGGGGAGCTGTTTTTT.

The chain employs TRBV15 and TRBJ2-3; 8 bases fit TRBD2. The CDR3 loop spans 15 amino acids. V trimming: 0 bases; J trimming: 12 bases; junction bases outside the gene matches: 11. The V gene's germline CDR1 is LNHNV and CDR2 YYDKDF (reference sequence). In nucleotides, the CDR3 is TGTGCCACCAGCAGAGACAGGACTAGCCCCGGGCCACAGTATTTT. Amino acids: CATSRDRTSPGPQYF. The full variable domain, completed using reference TRBV15 and TRBJ2-3, is DAMVIQNPRYQVTQFGKPVTLSCSQTLNHNVMYWYQQKSSQAPKLLFHYYDKDFNNEADTPDNFQSRRPNTSFCFLDIRSPGLGDTAMYLCATSRDRTSPGPQYFGPGTRLTVL.

This sequence joins TRBV7-3 and TRBJ1-5; D gene ambiguous. Germline V gene lookup returns CDR1 SGHTA and CDR2 FQGTGA. The CDR3 contains 13 residues. V was clipped by 4 bases and J by 7 bases, with 11 bases between them. The DNA of the CDR3 is TGTGCCAGCAGCTCCGCCGGAGGGCAGCCCCAGCATTTT. Its protein product is CASSSAGGQPQHF.

The chain couples TRBV4-1 to TRBJ1-4; 8 bases line up with TRBD1. Germline CDR1 is MGHRA and CDR2 is YSYEKL. Germline trimming cut 5 bases from V and 10 bases from J; bases unmatched to any gene: 9. The CDR3 has 14 residues. The DNA of the CDR3 is TGCGCCAGCAGCTCAGGGACAGGACTGTTAAAACTGTTTTTT. Protein: CASSSGTGLLKLFF.

The V and J genes are TRBV5-1 and TRBJ1-1, with a weak D call TRBD1 (5 bases). CDR1 is SGHRS, CDR2 YFSETQ, per germline. CDR3 length: 14 residues. The ends were cut back, 3 bases at V and 1 base at J, with 10 bases in the middle. In DNA, the CDR3 is TGCGCCAGCAGCTGGGGACTTTCGAACACTGAAGCTTTCTTT. Translated, it gives CASSWGLSNTEAFF. Full variable domain (remainder filled in from reference TRBV5-1 and TRBJ1-1): KAGVTQTPRYLIKTRGQQVTLSCSPISGHRSVSWYQQTPGQGLQFLFEYFSETQRNKGNFPGRFSGRQFSNSRSEMNVSTLELGDSALYLCASSWGLSNTEAFFGQGTRLTVV.

The CDR3 protein is CASSTTPTGQPSGANVLTF. Written as DNA, the CDR3 is TGTGCCAGTAGTACCACCCCAACAGGACAACCTTCTGGGGCCAACGTCCTGACTTTC. This chain joins TRBV19 and TRBJ2-6; tentatively, D is TRBD1 (5 bases). The germline V gene has CDR1 LNHDA and CDR2 SQIVND (reference sequence). The V gene lost 4 bases and the J gene lost 1 base, with 20 bases spanning the gap. This CDR3 contains 19 residues.

The chain joins TRBV10-2 to TRBJ2-1; TRBD2 matches 13 bases. Trimming at V came to 4 bases and at J to 2 bases, leaving 11 bases not matched to a gene. The CDR3 is 19 residues long. In germline, CDR1 is WSHSY, CDR2 SAAADI. CDR3 coding DNA: TGCGCCAGCAGTGCCGGACTAGCGGGAGCTCCAAGCCCCTACAATGAGCAGTTCTTC. The encoded protein is CASSAGLAGAPSPYNEQFF.

J is TRBJ2-4 and V is TRBV19, with TRBD2 matching over 11 bases. Germline V CDR1 and CDR2: LNHDA, SQIVND (reference sequence). The ends lost 6 bases at V and 3 bases at J; junction bases unmatched: 4. The CDR3 is 15 residues long. In DNA, the CDR3 is TGTGCCAGTAGCGGGACTAGCGGCCGCAAAAACATTCAGTACTTC. It codes for CASSGTSGRKNIQYF.

This clone was recorded only once. The chain joins TRBV3-1 (or the pseudogene TRBV3-2) to TRBJ2-2, with a weak D call TRBD1 (6 bases). Trimming took off 2 bases at V and 6 bases at J, with 13 bases between the two ends. This CDR3 region has 15 residues. CDR1 LGHDT and CDR2 YNNKEL come from the germline V gene (reference sequence). The CDR3 DNA sequence: TGTGCCAGCAGCCAAACCCCACAGGGACCCGGGGAGCTGTTTTTT. This sequence encodes CASSQTPQGPGELFF.

The chain recombines TRBV6-4 with TRBJ2-1, with 9 bases lining up with TRBD1. Germline V CDR1 and CDR2: MRHNA, SNTAGT. CDR3 length: 14 residues. Trimming cost V 4 bases and J 7 bases; bases outside gene matches: 5. As DNA, the CDR3 is TGTGCCAGCAGTGCGGGACAGGGTGGGAATGAGCAGTTCTTC. This sequence encodes CASSAGQGGNEQFF.

CDR3 sequence: CASRPSGGSVEQYF. The CDR3 DNA sequence: TGTGCCAGCAGGCCATCGGGGGGGTCGGTCGAGCAGTACTTC. This chain connects TRBV28 to TRBJ2-7; 8 positions agree with TRBD2. Germline CDR1 and CDR2: MDHEN and SYDVKM. The V segment lost 6 bases and the J segment 6 bases; nucleotides outside the gene matches: 10. The CDR3 is 14 residues long.

The chain couples TRBV11-2 to TRBJ2-5, with no clear D. Germline-derived CDR1 and CDR2 are SGHAT and FQNNGV. V lost 0 bases and J 2 bases, leaving 13 bases between the germline ends. This CDR3 is built from 16 residues. CDR3 region: CASSLDLAVYQETQYF. Written as DNA, the CDR3 is TGTGCCAGCAGCTTAGATCTGGCCGTTTATCAAGAGACCCAGTACTTC.

The J gene is TRBJ2-3, the V gene TRBV28; 10 nucleotides line up with TRBD2. The CDR3 has 15 residues. CDR1 and CDR2 from the germline V gene are MDHEN and SYDVKM. V was pared by 5 bases and J by 8 bases, with 10 bases of the junction left unmatched. The CDR3 loop is CASSLGSGRRGTQYF. In DNA, the CDR3 is TGTGCCAGCAGTCTCGGTAGCGGGAGGCGTGGTACGCAGTATTTT.

The J gene is TRBJ2-1, the V gene TRBV27, with D unclear. The V gene's germline CDR1 is MNHEY and CDR2 SMNVEV (reference sequence). V lost 5 bases and J lost 5, with 16 bases in between. The CDR3 runs 15 residues. The CDR3 here is CASSTSGLPHNEQFF. CDR3 coding DNA: TGTGCCAGCAGTACATCTGGGCTACCCCACAATGAGCAGTTCTTC.

This chain joins TRBV27 and TRBJ2-5, with 7 bases lining up with TRBD2. The CDR3 runs to 15 residues. Germline V gene data show CDR1 as MNHEY and CDR2 as SMNVEV (reference sequence). V gave up 2 bases and J gave up 5 bases; unmatched junction bases: 8. CDR3 region: CASSLSSGRVETQYF. The CDR3 bases are TGTGCCAGCAGTTTAAGTTCAGGGAGGGTCGAGACCCAGTACTTC.